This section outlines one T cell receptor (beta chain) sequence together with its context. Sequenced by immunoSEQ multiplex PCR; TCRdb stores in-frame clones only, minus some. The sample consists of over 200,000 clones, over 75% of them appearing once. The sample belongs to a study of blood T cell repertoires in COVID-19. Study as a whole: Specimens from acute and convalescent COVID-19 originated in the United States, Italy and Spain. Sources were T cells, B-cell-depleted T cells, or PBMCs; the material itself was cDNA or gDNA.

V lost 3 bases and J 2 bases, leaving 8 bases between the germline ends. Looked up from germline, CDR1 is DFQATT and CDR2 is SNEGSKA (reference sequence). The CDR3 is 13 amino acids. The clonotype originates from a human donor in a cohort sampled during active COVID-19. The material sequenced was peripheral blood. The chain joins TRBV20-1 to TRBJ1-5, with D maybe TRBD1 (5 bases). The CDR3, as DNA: TGCAGTGCTAGTGTAGGGGGCAATCAGCCCCAGCATTTT. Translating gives CSASVGGNQPQHF.